This paragraph reports one T cell receptor beta chain. TCRdb keeps only in-frame clones here, not all; method: immunoSEQ multiplex PCR. The table records over a million clones, approximately 80% of them present only once. Trimming removed 0 bases from V and 4 bases from J, with 5 bases in between. From germline, CDR1 is SGHRS and CDR2 YFSETQ. The CDR3 consists of 13 residues. This entry belongs to a study of shared clonotypes between healthy human individuals. Overall study context: There were three CD4 naive, three CD4 memory, two CD8 naive and one CD8 memory plates per donor.

V gene TRBV5-1 combines with J gene TRBJ1-5; no definite D call. The source material was memory CD4+ T cells from PBMCs. As for subset: CD45RA-negative fraction. The receptor comes from a man younger than 35 in good health. Some clones in this sample may be carry-over from other donors' samples. The CDR3 here is CASSLEPNQPQHF. CDR3 coding DNA: TGCGCCAGCAGCTTGGAGCCAAATCAGCCCCAGCATTTT.